This entry lists 19 T cell receptor beta chains sequenced from one sample in a study of long-term antiretroviral therapy in people with HIV. Survey-level immunoSEQ v3.0 assays were run. Sequenced by immunoSEQ multiplex PCR; TCRdb stores in-frame clones only, minus some. The data hold more than 20,000 clones, with about 82% observed a single time. This material consisted of unsorted PBMCs, taken roughly 4 years after starting antiretroviral therapy. Receptors originate from a man aged 18 to 30 with HIV.

This CDR3 is CASSLVEGTGELFF. The CDR3 nucleotides are TGTGCCAGCAGCTTAGTGGAGGGCACCGGGGAGCTGTTTTTT. This chain joins TRBV11-2 and TRBJ2-2; possibly TRBD2 for D (6 bases). This CDR3 contains 14 residues. Per the germline V gene, CDR1 is SGHAT and CDR2 is FQNNGV. V lost 1 base to trimming and J lost 4 bases, with 7 bases between them.

This rearrangement joins TRBV5-1 to TRBJ1-4, with TRBD1 identical over 7 bases. Per the germline V gene, CDR1 is SGHRS and CDR2 is YFSETQ. V lost 3 bases, J lost 6 bases, and 5 bases stayed unmatched. This CDR3 is built from 14 residues. DNA of the CDR3: TGCGCCAGCAGCTGGTTCGGACAGGATGAAAAACTGTTTTTT. Its protein is CASSWFGQDEKLFF.

The V and J genes are TRBV6-5 and TRBJ1-2; tentative D call: TRBD1 (5 bases). Trimming removed 2 bases from V and 3 bases from J, with 13 bases in between. Looked up from germline, CDR1 is MNHEY and CDR2 is SVGAGI. This CDR3 is built from 15 residues. In nucleotides, the CDR3 is TGTGCCAGCAGTTACAGGAGGGGATCCTACTATGGCTACACCTTC. Encoded protein: CASSYRRGSYYGYTF.

The genes are TRBV4-1 and TRBJ2-7; D gene ambiguous. The germline gives CDR1 MGHRA, CDR2 YSYEKL. V dropped 0 bases and J dropped 2 bases, with 11 bases sitting between them. The CDR3 covers 15 residues. The CDR3 loop is CASSQEAFLTYEQYF. The CDR3 nucleotides are TGCGCCAGCAGCCAAGAAGCTTTTCTAACCTACGAGCAGTACTTC.

The chain is built from TRBV2 and TRBJ2-5, with D possibly being TRBD1 or TRBD2 (6 bases each). CDR3 size: 16 residues. Germline CDR1 reads SNHLY; CDR2 reads FYNNEI. V lost 3 bases, J lost 4 bases, and 18 bases lay in between. CDR3 protein: CASSDPLPGGGETQYF. The CDR3 DNA reads TGTGCCAGCAGTGACCCCCTTCCCGGGGGCGGAGAGACCCAGTACTTC.

This rearrangement joins TRBV5-1 to TRBJ2-3, with TRBD1 matching 11 bases. CDR3 length: 16 amino acids. Germline CDR1 SGHRS, CDR2 YFSETQ. J gave up 4 bases and V 3 bases, and 7 bases lay outside the gene matches. The CDR3 reads CASSSDRGRRADTQYF. The CDR3 nucleotides read TGCGCCAGCAGCTCGGACAGGGGGCGTAGGGCAGATACGCAGTATTTT.

The V gene is TRBV5-1, the J gene TRBJ1-1, with 7 bases identical to TRBD1. This CDR3 has 12 amino acids. Germline CDR1 and CDR2: SGHRS and YFSETQ. V dropped 4 bases and J dropped 10; count of bases not matched to a gene: 7. CDR3 bases: TGCGCCAGCAGCCCCCAGGGGGTGGGAGCTTTCTTT. It encodes CASSPQGVGAFF.

The V gene is TRBV5-6, the J gene TRBJ2-7; TRBD1 aligns across 7 bases. Germline lookup yields CDR1 SGHDT and CDR2 YYEEEE. The CDR3 totals 13 residues. Unmatched junction bases numbered 1, after V lost 2 bases and J lost 2 bases. The CDR3 DNA reads TGTGCCAGCAGCTTCGGGACAGCCTACGAGCAGTACTTC. As protein: CASSFGTAYEQYF.

The chain uses TRBV5-1 and TRBJ1-3; the match to TRBD1 covers 8 bases. This CDR3 spans 18 amino acids. J gave up 0 bases and V 0 bases, and 8 bases lay outside the gene matches. CDR1 is SGHRS and CDR2 is YFSETQ in the germline V gene. For the CDR3, the DNA is TGCGCCAGCAGCTTGGCCCGGACAGGGACGAGCTCTGGAAACACCATATATTTT. This gives the protein CASSLARTGTSSGNTIYF.

The chain uses TRBV11-2 and TRBJ2-7; maybe TRBD2 (5 bases). The CDR3 contains 13 residues. Germline V gives CDR1 SGHAT, CDR2 FQNNGV. V shed 0 bases and J shed 4 bases, with 7 bases lying between them. In DNA form, the CDR3 reads TGTGCCAGCAGCTTAGATCGGGATTACGAGCAGTACTTC. It yields the protein CASSLDRDYEQYF.

The rearrangement uses TRBV10-2 and TRBJ1-1, with a possible D match to TRBD1 (5 bases). Germline CDR1 is WSHSY and CDR2 is SAAADI. Deletions cut 5 bases from V and 1 base from J, with 14 bases between. The CDR3 runs to 15 residues. CDR3 region: CASSSPQVSNTEAFF. The CDR3 region has the DNA TGCGCCAGCAGTAGCCCACAGGTTTCGAACACTGAAGCTTTCTTT.

The chain is built from TRBV25-1 and TRBJ2-3; 9 nucleotides align to TRBD1. The CDR3 contains 14 residues. The V segment lost 8 bases and the J segment 2 bases; nucleotides outside the gene matches: 5. Germline values: CDR1 MGHDK, CDR2 SYGVNS. The DNA of the CDR3 is TGTGCCAGCGGGGGACAGGGAGTCACAGATACGCAGTATTTT. Residues: CASGGQGVTDTQYF.

The CDR3 DNA reads TGTGCCTGGGGGTTAGGGTCATGGACACCCCTCCACTTT. Translating it yields CAWGLGSWTPLHF. The V call is TRBV30, the J call TRBJ1-6; no clear D gene. This CDR3 spans 13 amino acids. The V and J ends lost 5 bases and 11 bases respectively, with 16 bases between them. Germline assignment: CDR1 GTSNPN and CDR2 SVGIG (reference sequence).

This clone was seen once. The chain couples TRBV7-2 to TRBJ1-5; possible D gene TRBD1, 6 bases. Between the trimmed V and J ends, which lost 3 bases and 6 bases, there was a span of 15 bases. This CDR3 has 15 residues. Germline-derived CDR1 and CDR2 are SGHTA and FQGNSA. Written as DNA, the CDR3 is TGTGCCAGCAGCTTCACGGCGGGGGGCGGTCAGCCCCAGCATTTT. It is translated as CASSFTAGGGQPQHF.

The chain is built from TRBV10-1 and TRBJ1-5; D call uncertain. The CDR3 covers 12 residues. The germline V gene encodes CDR1 WNHNN and CDR2 SYGVQD (reference sequence). Trimming pared 5 bases from V and 7 bases from J, leaving 9 bases between. The CDR3 spells CASSLDGQPQHF. The CDR3 DNA sequence: TGCGCCAGCAGTCTCGACGGACAGCCCCAGCATTTT.

The chain has TRBV11-2 and TRBJ2-7; 8 bases match TRBD1. CDR3 size: 14 residues. The germline CDR1 and CDR2 sequences are SGHAT and FQNNGV. After removal of 5 bases from V and 6 bases from J, the junction contained 9 bases not matched to a gene. As DNA, the CDR3 is TGTGCCAGCAGCCCCGCCCCAGGGGGCGGCGAGCAGTACGTC. It yields the protein CASSPAPGGGEQYV.

In DNA, the CDR3 is TGCGCCAGCAGCTTGGGGTCAGCCTCTCAGGAGACCCAGTACTTC. This sequence encodes CASSLGSASQETQYF. The chain recombines TRBV5-1 with TRBJ2-5; D is ambiguous. CDR1 and CDR2 (germline): SGHRS, YFSETQ. The CDR3 length is 15 residues. The germline V and J ends were trimmed by 0 bases and 5 bases, with 14 bases remaining between them.

The V call is TRBV14, the J call TRBJ2-5, with D possibly matching TRBD1 (6 bases). The CDR3 has 15 residues. Trimming cost V 4 bases and J 1 base, with 13 bases left between them. Looked up from germline, CDR1 is SGHDN and CDR2 is FVKESK. The CDR3 region is CASSLSPGAQETQYF. In DNA, the CDR3 is TGTGCCAGCAGCCTAAGCCCAGGGGCCCAAGAGACCCAGTACTTC.

The chain couples TRBV5-6 to TRBJ1-2; possible D gene TRBD1, 6 bases. Germline CDR1 SGHDT, CDR2 YYEEEE. CDR3 length equals 14 residues. V lost 2 bases and J lost 1, with 9 bases in between. CDR3 bases: TGTGCCAGCAGCTTAGGACAGCTTAACTATGGCTACACCTTC. Its translation: CASSLGQLNYGYTF. Supplemented by reference TRBV5-6 and TRBJ1-2, the full variable domain reads DAGVTQSPTHLIKTRGQQVTLRCSPKSGHDTVSWYQQALGQGPQFIFQYYEEEERQRGNFPDRFSGHQFPNYSSELNVNALLLGDSALYLCASSLGQLNYGYTFGSGTRLTVV.